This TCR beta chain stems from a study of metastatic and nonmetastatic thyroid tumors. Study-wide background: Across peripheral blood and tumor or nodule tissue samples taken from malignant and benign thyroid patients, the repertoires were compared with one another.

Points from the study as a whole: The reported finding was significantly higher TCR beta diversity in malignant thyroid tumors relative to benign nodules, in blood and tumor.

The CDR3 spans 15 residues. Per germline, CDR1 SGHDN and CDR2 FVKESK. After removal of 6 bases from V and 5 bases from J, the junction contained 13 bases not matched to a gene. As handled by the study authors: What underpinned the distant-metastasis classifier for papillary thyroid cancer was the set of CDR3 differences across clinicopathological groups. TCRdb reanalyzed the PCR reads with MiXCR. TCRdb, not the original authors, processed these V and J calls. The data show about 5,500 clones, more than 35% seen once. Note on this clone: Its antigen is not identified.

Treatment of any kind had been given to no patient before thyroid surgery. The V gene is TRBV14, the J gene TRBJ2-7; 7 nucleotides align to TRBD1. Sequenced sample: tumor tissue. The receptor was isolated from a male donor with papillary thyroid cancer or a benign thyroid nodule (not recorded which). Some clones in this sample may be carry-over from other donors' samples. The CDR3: CASSSDREWFDEQYF. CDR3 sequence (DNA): TGTGCCAGCAGTTCCGACAGGGAGTGGTTTGACGAGCAGTACTTC.